This TCR beta chain is from a study of blood T cell repertoires in COVID-19. Repertoires were generated with immunoSEQ multiplex PCR, while TCRdb's copy carries only in-frame clones and drops some. The data show approximately 110,000 clones, with around 66% seen just once and 5% to 6.5% held by the top ten. The CDR3 extends over 12 amino acids. J was trimmed by 5 bases and V by 6 bases; bases with no gene match: 6. The germline V gene has CDR1 SQVTM and CDR2 ANQGSEA. The TCR comes from a man older than 75 with acute or convalescent COVID-19. The chain joins TRBV29-1 to TRBJ1-2; TRBD1 matches 7 bases. The sequencing input was peripheral blood. The CDR3 protein is CSVLGTVYGYTF. The CDR3 nucleotides are TGCAGCGTACTTGGGACAGTATATGGCTACACCTTC.